Listed here are 21 T cell receptor beta chains from one sample, sequenced in a study of regulatory T cells in long-lasting Graves disease. iRepertoire HTBI primers and Arm-PCR of CDR3 regions built TCR beta libraries. TCRdb re-called the multiplex PCR reads through MiXCR, storing one row per CDR3 protein. The table includes some 340,000 distinct CDR3 sequences, approximately 23% detected once. Time point meaning: persistent/refractory GD, antithyroid drugs over 5 years with positive TRAb. Extracted RNA from PBMCs served as the source of the TCR library. This specimen was peripheral blood mononuclear cells (PBMCs), taken when the disease was refractory, from a patient treated with antithyroid drugs. These receptor sequences come from a woman in her thirties or forties with Graves disease.

The table lists this clonotype with many counts. The chain is built from TRBV28 and TRBJ1-2; TRBD1 is a possible D gene (6 bases). This CDR3 comprises 15 residues. V lost 2 bases and J 2 bases, leaving 12 bases between the germline ends. The germline gives CDR1 MDHEN, CDR2 SYDVKM. CDR3 region: CASSLAGARNYGYTF. CDR3 sequence (DNA): TGTGCCAGCAGTTTAGCAGGGGCGCGGAACTATGGCTACACCTTC.

This clonotype has ten or more counts. V and J are TRBV28 and TRBJ1-4; D possibly corresponds to TRBD1 (5 bases). Deletions cut 7 bases from V and 7 bases from J, with 16 bases between. The CDR3 extends over 14 amino acids. The germline V gene has CDR1 MDHEN and CDR2 SYDVKM. In nucleotides, the CDR3 is TGTGCCAGCAACCCTGGGACCCCCCTTGAAAAACTGTTTTTT. As protein: CASNPGTPLEKLFF.

This clonotype was observed at least ten times. This chain uses TRBV27 with TRBJ1-1; D perhaps matches TRBD1 (6 bases). Germline CDR1 is MNHEY and CDR2 is SMNVEV (reference sequence). This CDR3 has 12 residues. V lost 7 bases, J lost 1 base, and 7 bases lay in between. The CDR3 reads CASKTGNTEAFF. The CDR3 DNA follows: TGTGCCAGCAAGACAGGGAACACTGAAGCTTTCTTT.

The rearrangement joins TRBV9 to TRBJ2-1; 11 nucleotides align to TRBD2. Per germline, CDR1 SGDLS and CDR2 YYNGEE. The length of the CDR3 is 16 residues. The ends lost 0 bases at V and 13 bases at J; junction bases unmatched: 12. As DNA, the CDR3 is TGTGCCAGCAGCGTAGTGGTAGCGGGAGGGCCTGGGACCCAGTTCTTC. It yields the protein CASSVVVAGGPGTQFF. Supplemented by reference TRBV9 and TRBJ2-1, the full variable domain reads DSGVTQTPKHLITATGQRVTLRCSPRSGDLSVYWYQQSLDQGLQFLIQYYNGEERAKGNILERFSAQQFPDLHSELNLSSLELGDSALYFCASSVVVAGGPGTQFFGPGTRLTVL.

This clonotype was seen only a few times. The chain couples TRBV5-1 to TRBJ2-7; 12 bases line up with TRBD2. V shed 1 base and J 4 bases; nucleotides not matched to a gene: 6. The germline V gene encodes CDR1 SGHRS and CDR2 YFSETQ. The CDR3 sequence is 16 residues long. Here the CDR3 reads CASSLSLAGGPYEQYF. CDR3 sequence (DNA): TGCGCCAGCAGCTTGTCGCTAGCGGGAGGGCCGTACGAGCAGTACTTC.

The DNA of the CDR3 is TGTGCCAGCAGTTACCTGAGGACAACCTACTCTGGGGCCAACGTCCTGACTTTC. Its protein product is CASSYLRTTYSGANVLTF. The V call is TRBV6-2 or TRBV6-3, the J call TRBJ2-6, with D perhaps matching TRBD1 (5 bases). The V gene lost 2 bases and the J gene lost 0 bases, with 14 bases spanning the gap. CDR1 and CDR2 from the germline V gene are MNHEY and SVGEGT. The CDR3 sequence is 18 residues long.

This clonotype was seen a handful of times. V is TRBV11-1 and J is TRBJ2-3, with TRBD2 matching over 11 bases. Germline-derived CDR1 and CDR2 are SGHAT and FQDESV (reference sequence). The CDR3 is made up of 18 amino acids. V lost 5 bases to trimming and J lost 1 base; unmatched junction nucleotides: 11. The CDR3 loop is CASSQQIGGLAGTDTQYF. The CDR3 DNA is TGTGCCAGCAGCCAACAGATTGGGGGACTAGCGGGCACAGATACGCAGTATTTT.

This sequence joins TRBV12-3 or TRBV12-4 and TRBJ2-1, with 16 bases lining up with TRBD2. The junction had 4 bases not matched to a gene; V was cut back by 4 bases and J by 4 bases. The CDR3 runs to 17 residues. The DNA of the CDR3 is TGTGCCAGCAGTTCTCTGGGACTAGCGGGAGGGTACAATGAGCAGTTCTTC. Its protein product is CASSSLGLAGGYNEQFF.

This clonotype has just a few counts. The chain combines TRBV7-6 with TRBJ2-1; tentatively, D is TRBD1 or TRBD2 (5 bases each). In germline, CDR1 is SGHVS, CDR2 FNYEAQ. The CDR3 sequence is 15 residues long. Deletions cut 5 bases from V and 0 bases from J, with 11 bases between. The CDR3 reads CASSRYGASYNEQFF. The CDR3 nucleotides read TGTGCCAGCAGCCGCTACGGGGCCTCCTACAATGAGCAGTTCTTC.

The chain couples TRBV7-9 to TRBJ2-7, with D possibly being TRBD2 (6 bases). CDR1 and CDR2 from the germline V gene are SEHNR and FQNEAQ (reference sequence). The CDR3 has 13 residues. V was shortened by 4 bases and J by 4 bases, with 11 bases between the two germline ends. In nucleotides, the CDR3 is TGTGCCAGCAGCTCCCCCGCGGGGTACGAGCAGTACTTC. Translating gives CASSSPAGYEQYF.

This clonotype came up many times. CDR3 residues: CSAAPGLAAYEQYF. DNA of the CDR3: TGCAGTGCTGCCCCGGGACTAGCGGCCTACGAGCAGTACTTC. This chain joins TRBV20-1 and TRBJ2-7; 11 nucleotides match TRBD2. Germline-derived CDR1 and CDR2 are DFQATT and SNEGSKA (reference sequence). The ends lost 5 bases at V and 2 bases at J; junction bases unmatched: 5. The CDR3 consists of 14 residues.

This clonotype has a single count. The junction departs from germline at one end; a sequencing error may be responsible. The chain links TRBV7-9 to TRBJ2-7, with TRBD2 identical over 7 bases. CDR3 length equals 16 residues. CDR1 is SEHNR, CDR2 FQNEAQ, per germline (reference sequence). The CDR3 coding sequence is TGTGCCAGCGGCTTAGCTTTCGGGGGGATATACTACGAGCAGTACTTC. Amino acid sequence: CASGLAFGGIYYEQYF.

The chain couples TRBV12-3 or TRBV12-4 to TRBJ1-3; D is ambiguous. V gave up 3 bases and J gave up 4 bases, with 10 bases separating them. This CDR3 contains 14 residues. The CDR3 spells CASSFAAAGNTIYF. In DNA form, the CDR3 reads TGTGCCAGCAGTTTTGCCGCAGCAGGAAACACCATATATTTT.

In this sample, this clonotype turned up a few times. This chain links TRBV7-9 with TRBJ2-2; perhaps TRBD1 as D (6 bases). Trimming pared 4 bases from V and 7 bases from J, leaving 16 bases between. There are 15 residues in the CDR3. Germline lookup yields CDR1 SEHNR and CDR2 FQNEAQ (reference sequence). In nucleotides, the CDR3 is TGTGCCAGCAGCTCGAGGTACAGGGAGCACGGGGAGCTGTTTTTT. Its translation: CASSSRYREHGELFF.

This clonotype was seen repeatedly, ten times or more. V usage is TRBV12-3 or TRBV12-4 and J usage is TRBJ1-5; D ambiguous. V lost 3 bases and J lost 14, with 11 bases in between. The CDR3 is 11 residues long. The CDR3 sequence is CASSFWQEKHF. The CDR3 DNA follows: TGTGCCAGCAGTTTTTGGCAAGAAAAGCATTTT.

V and J are TRBV28 and TRBJ2-1; 8 nucleotides agree with TRBD2. Germline V gives CDR1 MDHEN, CDR2 SYDVKM. The CDR3 has 16 residues. The V segment lost 6 bases and the J segment 4 bases; nucleotides outside the gene matches: 11. This CDR3 reads CASRGPLAEVYNEQFF. DNA of the CDR3: TGTGCCAGCAGGGGCCCACTAGCGGAAGTTTACAATGAGCAGTTCTTC.

V is TRBV7-9 and J is TRBJ1-1; no reliable D call. The germline V gene encodes CDR1 SEHNR and CDR2 FQNEAQ (reference sequence). The CDR3 loop spans 12 amino acids. V was trimmed by 4 bases and J by 8 bases, leaving 11 bases between them. CDR3 sequence: CASSSTSAEAFF. CDR3 DNA sequence: TGTGCCAGCAGCTCGACATCAGCCGAAGCTTTCTTT.

This clonotype appeared many times. This chain connects TRBV28 to TRBJ1-2; D is possibly TRBD1 (6 bases). The CDR3 consists of 15 residues. Germline CDR1 reads MDHEN; CDR2 reads SYDVKM. The V gene lost 8 bases and the J gene lost 0 bases, with 16 bases spanning the gap. The DNA of the CDR3 is TGTGCCAGCCAGGGAGGAAACAGGGCTAACTATGGCTACACCTTC. It codes for CASQGGNRANYGYTF.

This clonotype was seen ten or more times. The rearrangement uses TRBV28 and TRBJ2-7; D is undetermined. The CDR3 is 12 residues long. Trimming took off 6 bases at V and 7 bases at J, with 13 bases between the two ends. Germline V gene lookup returns CDR1 MDHEN and CDR2 SYDVKM. CDR3: CASSLLLREQYF. The CDR3 DNA is TGTGCCAGCAGCCTTCTATTAAGGGAGCAGTACTTC.

The gene calls are TRBV10-3 and TRBJ2-1, with D possibly being TRBD2 (6 bases). In germline, CDR1 is ENHRY, CDR2 SYGVKD. CDR3 size: 16 residues. The V end lost 2 bases, the J end lost 0 bases, and 11 bases lay between the germline ends. CDR3 residues: CAISEGGRSSYNEQFF. The DNA of the CDR3 is TGTGCCATCAGTGAGGGTGGGAGGAGCTCCTACAATGAGCAGTTCTTC.

The gene calls are TRBV6-1 and TRBJ1-6; the D gene is possibly TRBD1 (6 bases). This CDR3 has 14 amino acids. Trimming stripped 5 bases from V and 14 bases from J, with 19 bases between. Germline V CDR1 and CDR2: MNHNS, SASEGT. The CDR3 loop reads CASSRARQAPALHF. The CDR3 region has the DNA TGTGCCAGCAGTAGAGCCCGACAGGCCCCAGCCCTCCACTTT.